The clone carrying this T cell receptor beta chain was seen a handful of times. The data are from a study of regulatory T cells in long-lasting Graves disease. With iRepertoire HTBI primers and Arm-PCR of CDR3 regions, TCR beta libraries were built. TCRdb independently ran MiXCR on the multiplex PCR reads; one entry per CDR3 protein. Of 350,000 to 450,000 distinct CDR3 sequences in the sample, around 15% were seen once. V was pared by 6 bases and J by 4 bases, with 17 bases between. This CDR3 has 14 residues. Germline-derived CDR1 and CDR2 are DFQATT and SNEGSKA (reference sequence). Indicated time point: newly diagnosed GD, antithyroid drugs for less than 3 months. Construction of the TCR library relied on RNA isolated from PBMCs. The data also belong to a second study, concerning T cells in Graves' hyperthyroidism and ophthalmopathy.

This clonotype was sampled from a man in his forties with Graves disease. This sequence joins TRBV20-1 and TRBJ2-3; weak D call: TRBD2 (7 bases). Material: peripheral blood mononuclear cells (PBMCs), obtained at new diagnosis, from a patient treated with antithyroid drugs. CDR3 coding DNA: TGCAGTGCATTTACCGGGGGGCGGGCAGATACGCAGTATTTT. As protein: CSAFTGGRADTQYF.